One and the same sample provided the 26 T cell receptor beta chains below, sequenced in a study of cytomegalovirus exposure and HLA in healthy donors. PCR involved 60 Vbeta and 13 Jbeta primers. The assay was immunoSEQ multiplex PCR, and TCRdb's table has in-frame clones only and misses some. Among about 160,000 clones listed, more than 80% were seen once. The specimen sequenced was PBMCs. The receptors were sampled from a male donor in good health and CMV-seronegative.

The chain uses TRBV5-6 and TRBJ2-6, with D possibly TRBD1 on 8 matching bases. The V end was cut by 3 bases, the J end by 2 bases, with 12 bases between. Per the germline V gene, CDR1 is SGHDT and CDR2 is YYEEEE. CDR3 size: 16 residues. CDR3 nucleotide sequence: TGTGCCAGCAGCTATACAGGGGGGGCTGGGGCCAACGTCCTGACTTTC. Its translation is CASSYTGGAGANVLTF.

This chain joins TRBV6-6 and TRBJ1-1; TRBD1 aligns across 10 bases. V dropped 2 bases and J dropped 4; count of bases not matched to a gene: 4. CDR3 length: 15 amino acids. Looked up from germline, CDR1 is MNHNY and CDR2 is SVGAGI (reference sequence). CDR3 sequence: CASSYDRGQATEAFF. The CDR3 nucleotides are TGTGCCAGCAGTTACGACAGGGGGCAGGCCACTGAAGCTTTCTTT.

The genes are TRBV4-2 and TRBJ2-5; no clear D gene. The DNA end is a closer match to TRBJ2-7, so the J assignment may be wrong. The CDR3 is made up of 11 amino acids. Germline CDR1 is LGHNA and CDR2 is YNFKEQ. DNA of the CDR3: TGTGCCAGCAGCCAAGCCTACGAGCAGTACTTC. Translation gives CASSQAYEQYF.

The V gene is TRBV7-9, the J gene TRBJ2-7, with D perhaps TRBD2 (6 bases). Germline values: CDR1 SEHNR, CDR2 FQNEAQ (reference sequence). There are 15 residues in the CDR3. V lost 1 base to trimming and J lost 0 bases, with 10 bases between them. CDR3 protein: CASSLETSSSYEQYF. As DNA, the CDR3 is TGTGCCAGCAGCTTAGAAACTAGCAGCTCCTACGAGCAGTACTTC.

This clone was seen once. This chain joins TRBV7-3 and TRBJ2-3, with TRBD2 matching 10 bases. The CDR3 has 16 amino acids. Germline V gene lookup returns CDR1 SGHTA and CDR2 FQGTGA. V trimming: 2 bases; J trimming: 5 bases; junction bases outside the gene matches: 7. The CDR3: CASSLGLAGEGDTQYF. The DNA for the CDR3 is TGTGCCAGCAGCTTAGGCCTAGCGGGGGAGGGAGATACGCAGTATTTT.

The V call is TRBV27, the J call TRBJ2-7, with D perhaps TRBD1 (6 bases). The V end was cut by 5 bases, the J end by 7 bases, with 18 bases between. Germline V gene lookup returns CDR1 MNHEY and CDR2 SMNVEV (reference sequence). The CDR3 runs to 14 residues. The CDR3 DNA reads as TGTGCCAGCAGTCGAACCGGGACATTATGGGAGCAGTACTTC. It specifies CASSRTGTLWEQYF.

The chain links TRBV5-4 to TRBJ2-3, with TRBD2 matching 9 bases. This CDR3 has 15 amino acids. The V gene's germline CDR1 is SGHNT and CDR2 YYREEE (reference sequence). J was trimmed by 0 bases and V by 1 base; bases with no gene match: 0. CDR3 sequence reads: CASSLLAGSTDTQYF. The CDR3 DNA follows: TGTGCCAGCAGCTTGCTAGCGGGAAGCACAGATACGCAGTATTTT.

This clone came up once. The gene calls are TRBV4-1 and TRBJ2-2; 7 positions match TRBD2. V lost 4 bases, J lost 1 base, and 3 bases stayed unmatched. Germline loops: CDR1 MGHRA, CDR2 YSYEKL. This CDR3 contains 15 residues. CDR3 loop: CASSLSSGNTGELFF. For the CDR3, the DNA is TGCGCCAGCAGCCTGTCTAGCGGGAACACCGGGGAGCTGTTTTTT.

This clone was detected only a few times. CDR3 DNA: TGTGCCAGCAGTTTTGGAGAGGTAGGCACTGAAGCTTTCTTT. It codes for CASSFGEVGTEAFF. This chain joins TRBV28 and TRBJ1-1; D remains unclear. The CDR3 covers 14 residues. Germline V gene lookup returns CDR1 MDHEN and CDR2 SYDVKM. The V gene lost 3 bases and the J gene lost 4 bases, with 12 bases spanning the gap.

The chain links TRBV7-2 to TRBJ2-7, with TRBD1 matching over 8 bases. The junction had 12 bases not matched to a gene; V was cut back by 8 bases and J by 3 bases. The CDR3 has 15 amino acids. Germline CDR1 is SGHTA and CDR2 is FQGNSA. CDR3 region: CASCYRADRVYEQYF. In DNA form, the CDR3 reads TGTGCCAGCTGCTATAGGGCGGACAGGGTCTACGAGCAGTACTTC.

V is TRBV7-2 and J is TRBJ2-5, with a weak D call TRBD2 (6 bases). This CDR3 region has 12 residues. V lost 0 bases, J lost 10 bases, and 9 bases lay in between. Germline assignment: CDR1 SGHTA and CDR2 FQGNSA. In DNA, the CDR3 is TGTGCCAGCAGCTTAGCGCTCGGGGGCCAGTACTTC. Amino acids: CASSLALGGQYF.

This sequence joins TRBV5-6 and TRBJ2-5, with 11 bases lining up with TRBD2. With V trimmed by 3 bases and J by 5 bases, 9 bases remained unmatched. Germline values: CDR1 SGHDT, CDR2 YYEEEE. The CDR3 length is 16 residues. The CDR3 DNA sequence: TGTGCCAGCAGCTATAGCGGGAGGGCCCCTGTGGAGACCCAGTACTTC. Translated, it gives CASSYSGRAPVETQYF.

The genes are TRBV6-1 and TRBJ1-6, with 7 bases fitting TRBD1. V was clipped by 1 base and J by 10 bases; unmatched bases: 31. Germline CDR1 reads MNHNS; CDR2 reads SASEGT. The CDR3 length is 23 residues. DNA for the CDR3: TGTGCCAGCAGTGAAGTTATCTTTTTAGTACAGGGGAAGGTTTACCCGTCTCGATCACCCCTCCACTTT. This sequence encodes CASSEVIFLVQGKVYPSRSPLHF.

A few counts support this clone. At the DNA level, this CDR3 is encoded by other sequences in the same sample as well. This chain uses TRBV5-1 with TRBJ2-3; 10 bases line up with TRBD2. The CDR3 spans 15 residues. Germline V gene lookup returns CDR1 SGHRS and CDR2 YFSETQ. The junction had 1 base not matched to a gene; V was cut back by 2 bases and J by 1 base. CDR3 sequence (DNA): TGCGCCAGCAGCTTCGGACTAGCGGGCACAGATACGCAGTATTTT. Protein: CASSFGLAGTDTQYF.

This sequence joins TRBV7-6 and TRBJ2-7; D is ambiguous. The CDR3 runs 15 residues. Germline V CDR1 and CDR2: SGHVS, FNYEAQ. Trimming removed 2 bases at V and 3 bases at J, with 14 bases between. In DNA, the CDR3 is TGTGCCAGCAGCTTAAGCCCTTACAGAAACTACGAGCAGTACTTC. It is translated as CASSLSPYRNYEQYF.

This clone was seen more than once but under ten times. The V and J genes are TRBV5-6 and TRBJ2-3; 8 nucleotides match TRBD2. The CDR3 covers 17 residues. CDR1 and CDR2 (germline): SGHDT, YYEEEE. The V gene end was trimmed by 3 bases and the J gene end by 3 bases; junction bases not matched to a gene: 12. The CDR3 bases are TGTGCCAGCAGCTGGGGGGGCTACGGGAGGGGGACAGATACGCAGTATTTT. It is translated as CASSWGGYGRGTDTQYF.

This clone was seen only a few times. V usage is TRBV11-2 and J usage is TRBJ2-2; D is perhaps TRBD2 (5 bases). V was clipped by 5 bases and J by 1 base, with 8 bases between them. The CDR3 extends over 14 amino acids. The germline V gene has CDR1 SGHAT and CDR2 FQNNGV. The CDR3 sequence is CASSASRNTGELFF. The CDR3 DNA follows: TGTGCCAGCAGCGCTAGCAGGAACACCGGGGAGCTGTTTTTT.

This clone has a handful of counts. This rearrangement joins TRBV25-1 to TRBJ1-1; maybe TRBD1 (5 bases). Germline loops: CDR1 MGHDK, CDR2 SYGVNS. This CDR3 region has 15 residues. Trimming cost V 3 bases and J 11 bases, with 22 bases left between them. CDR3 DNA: TGTGCCAGCAGTGATCGGGGGGTTACATTCCGGAATGCTTTCTTT. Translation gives CASSDRGVTFRNAFF.

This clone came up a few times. Here the CDR3 DNA reads TGTGCCAGCAGTTACTCGTCAGCCGGGGAGCTGTTTTTT. This encodes CASSYSSAGELFF. The V and J genes are TRBV6-5 and TRBJ2-2; no clear D gene. The CDR3 extends over 13 amino acids. Germline V lookup: CDR1 MNHEY, CDR2 SVGAGI. Trimming shortened V by 0 bases and J by 6 bases, and 5 bases separated the two germline ends.

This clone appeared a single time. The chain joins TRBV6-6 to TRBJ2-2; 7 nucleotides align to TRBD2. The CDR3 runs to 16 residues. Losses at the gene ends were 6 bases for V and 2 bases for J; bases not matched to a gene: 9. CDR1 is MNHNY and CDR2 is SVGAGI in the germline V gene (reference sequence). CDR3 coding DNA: TGTGCCAGCAGCCGGGGCCGGGACTACAACACCGGGGAGCTGTTTTTT. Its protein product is CASSRGRDYNTGELFF.

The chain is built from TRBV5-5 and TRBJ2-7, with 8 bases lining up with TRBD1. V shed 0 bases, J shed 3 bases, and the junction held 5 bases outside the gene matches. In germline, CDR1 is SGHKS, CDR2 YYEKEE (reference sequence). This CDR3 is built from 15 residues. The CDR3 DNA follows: TGTGCCAGCAGCTTGGCCGGGGACAGGTACTACGAGCAGTACTTC. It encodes CASSLAGDRYYEQYF.

CDR3 sequence (DNA): TGTGCCAGCAGCTTTTTTGAGGGGGCCGTCGAGACCCAGTACTTC. Amino acid sequence: CASSFFEGAVETQYF. The chain links TRBV7-6 to TRBJ2-5; 7 nucleotides align to TRBD1. The CDR3 totals 15 residues. V was pared by 3 bases and J by 5 bases, with 9 bases of the junction left unmatched. Germline assignment: CDR1 SGHVS and CDR2 FNYEAQ. Filled out from reference TRBV7-6 and TRBJ2-5, the complete variable domain reads GAGVSQSPRYKVTKRGQDVALRCDPISGHVSLYWYRQALGQGPEFLTYFNYEAQQDKSGLPNDRFSAERPEGSISTLTIQRTEQRDSAMYRCASSFFEGAVETQYFGPGTRLLVL.

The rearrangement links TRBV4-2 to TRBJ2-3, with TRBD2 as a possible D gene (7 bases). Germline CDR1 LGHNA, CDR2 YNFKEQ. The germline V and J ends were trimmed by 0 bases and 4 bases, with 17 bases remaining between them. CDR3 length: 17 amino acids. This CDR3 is CASSQDLRGAESDTQYF. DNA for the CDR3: TGTGCCAGCAGCCAAGATTTACGGGGGGCCGAGTCAGATACGCAGTATTTT.

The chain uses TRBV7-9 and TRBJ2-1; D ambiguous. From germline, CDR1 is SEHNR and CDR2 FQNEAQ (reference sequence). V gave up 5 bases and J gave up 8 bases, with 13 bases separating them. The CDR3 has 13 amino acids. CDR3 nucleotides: TGTGCCAGCAGCCCATCCCCAAGCGATGAGCAGTTCTTC. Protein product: CASSPSPSDEQFF.

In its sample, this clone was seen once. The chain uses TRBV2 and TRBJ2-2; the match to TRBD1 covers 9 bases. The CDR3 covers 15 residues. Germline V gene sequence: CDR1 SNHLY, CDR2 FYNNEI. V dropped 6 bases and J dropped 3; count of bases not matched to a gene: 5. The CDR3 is CASSRQGVDTGELFF. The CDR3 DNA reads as TGTGCCAGCAGCAGACAGGGGGTAGACACCGGGGAGCTGTTTTTT. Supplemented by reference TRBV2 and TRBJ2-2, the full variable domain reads EPEVTQTPSHQVTQMGQEVILRCVPISNHLYFYWYRQILGQKVEFLVSFYNNEISEKSEIFDDQFSVERPDGSNFTLKIRSTKLEDSAMYFCASSRQGVDTGELFFGEGSRLTVL.

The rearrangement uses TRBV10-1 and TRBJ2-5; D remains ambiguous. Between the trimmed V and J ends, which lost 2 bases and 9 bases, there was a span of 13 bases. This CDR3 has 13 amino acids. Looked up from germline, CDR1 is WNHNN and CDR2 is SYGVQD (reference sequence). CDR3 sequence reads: CASSEAVGESQYF. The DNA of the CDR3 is TGCGCCAGCAGTGAGGCGGTGGGTGAATCCCAGTACTTC.